This T cell receptor (beta chain) was identified in a study of PD-1 blockade in classical Hodgkin lymphoma. Study-wide findings and caveats: Complete responders had baseline diversity similar to newly diagnosed patients. Relapsed/refractory patients reportedly had lower baseline diversity than newly diagnosed patients. While CD8+ TCR diversity did not rise significantly by C4D1, CD4+ TCR diversity did.

V dropped 2 bases and J dropped 7 bases, with 11 bases sitting between them. Germline V gene sequence: CDR1 GTSNPN, CDR2 SVGIG (reference sequence). The CDR3 runs 13 residues. Patients all relapsed after autologous stem cell transplantation, and there was variation in brentuximab vedotin exposure. This clone was counted between two and nine times. Antigen unknown. Some clones are missing from TCRdb's copy, which holds only in-frame ones; the method was immunoSEQ multiplex PCR. Of 35,000 to 40,000 clones listed, 88% are singletons. The rearrangement uses TRBV30 and TRBJ2-2, with D maybe TRBD2 (5 bases). The clonotype comes from a human donor with classical Hodgkin lymphoma. Sequencing used peripheral blood mononuclear cells (PBMCs), obtained before the second cycle of nivolumab. Written as DNA, the CDR3 is TGTGCCTGGAGTTTGAGGGATAACGGGGAGCTGTTTTTT. Protein: CAWSLRDNGELFF.